The rows below give T cell receptor beta chains drawn from one sample of a study of T cells expressing NK-cell markers. One entry per CDR3 protein, without DNA, is what TCRdb gives after re-calling the 5' RACE reads. Its table records 450,000 to 600,000 distinct CDR3 sequences. Sequencing was carried out using blood T cells: a sorted CD56 or NKG2C T cell subset, CD4+ or CD8+ T cells, or bulk PBMC T cells (not recorded which). These receptor sequences come from a young man in good health. The CDR3 runs from the conserved cysteine through the conserved F or W.

V: TRBV9
J: TRBJ2-1
CDR3: CASSVGLAGGPGEQFF

V: TRBV13
J: TRBJ2-2
CDR3: CASSFGRGFSLGGELFF

V: TRBV12-3/TRBV12-4
J: TRBJ2-7
CDR3: CASSRTAIYEQYF

V: TRBV6-1
J: TRBJ2-3
CDR3: CASSETRGWGTDTQYF

V: TRBV7-9
J: TRBJ2-5
CDR3: CASSSHSGRHQETQYF

V: TRBV28
J: TRBJ2-6
CDR3: CAIQGPPGANVLTF

V: TRBV2
J: TRBJ2-3
CDR3: CASSLTGAAPDTQYF

V: TRBV12-3/TRBV12-4
J: TRBJ1-3
CDR3: CASTTVLRSGNTIYF

V: TRBV20-1
J: TRBJ2-5
CDR3: CSAGPYRQETQYF

V: TRBV20-1
J: TRBJ2-5
CDR3: CSARAGGKQETQYF

V: TRBV29-1
J: TRBJ2-1
CDR3: CSVPQGLAGDSSYNEQFF

V: TRBV20-1
J: TRBJ1-2
CDR3: CSARPPEGFHYGYTF

V: TRBV4-1
J: TRBJ2-1
CDR3: CASSQARQGNNEQFF

V: TRBV5-1
J: TRBJ2-7
CDR3: CATGPGLAGGPSEQYF